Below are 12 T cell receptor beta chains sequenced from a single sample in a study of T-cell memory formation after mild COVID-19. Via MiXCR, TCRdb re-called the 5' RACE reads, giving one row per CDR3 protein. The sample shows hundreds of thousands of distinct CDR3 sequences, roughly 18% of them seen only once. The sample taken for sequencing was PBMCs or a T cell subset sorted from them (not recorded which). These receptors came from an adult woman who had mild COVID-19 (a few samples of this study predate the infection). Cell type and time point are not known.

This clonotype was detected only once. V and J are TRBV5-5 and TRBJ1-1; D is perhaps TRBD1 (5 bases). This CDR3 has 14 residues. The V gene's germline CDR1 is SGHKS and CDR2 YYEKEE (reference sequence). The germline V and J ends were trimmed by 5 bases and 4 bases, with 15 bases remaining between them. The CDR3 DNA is TGTGCCAGCAGTTTAATTCAGGGTGGCACTGAAGCTTTCTTT. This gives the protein CASSLIQGGTEAFF.

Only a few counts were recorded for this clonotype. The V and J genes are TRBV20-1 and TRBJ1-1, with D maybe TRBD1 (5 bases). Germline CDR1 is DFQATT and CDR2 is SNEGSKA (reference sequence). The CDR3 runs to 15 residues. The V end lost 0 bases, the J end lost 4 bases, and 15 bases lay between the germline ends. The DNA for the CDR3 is TGCAGTGCTAGAGATCTTACGGGGGACGCCACTGAAGCTTTCTTT. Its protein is CSARDLTGDATEAFF.

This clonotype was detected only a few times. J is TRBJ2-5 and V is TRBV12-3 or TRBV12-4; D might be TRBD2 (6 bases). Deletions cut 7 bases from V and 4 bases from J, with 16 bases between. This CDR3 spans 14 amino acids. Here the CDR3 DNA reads TGTGCCAGCAACTACGGCGGGATTGGAGAGACCCAGTACTTC. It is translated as CASNYGGIGETQYF.

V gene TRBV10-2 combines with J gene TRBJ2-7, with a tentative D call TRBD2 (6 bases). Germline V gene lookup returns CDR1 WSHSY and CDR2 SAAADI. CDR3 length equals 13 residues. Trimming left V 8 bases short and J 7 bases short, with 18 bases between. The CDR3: CASLGSLRGEQYF. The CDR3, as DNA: TGCGCCAGCCTGGGCAGTCTCCGGGGGGAGCAGTACTTC.

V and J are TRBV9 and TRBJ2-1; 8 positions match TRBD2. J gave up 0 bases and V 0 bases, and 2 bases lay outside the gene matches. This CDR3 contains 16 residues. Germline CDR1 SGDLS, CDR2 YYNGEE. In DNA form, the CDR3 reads TGTGCCAGCAGCGTAGACGGGAGGGGCTCCTACAATGAGCAGTTCTTC. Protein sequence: CASSVDGRGSYNEQFF. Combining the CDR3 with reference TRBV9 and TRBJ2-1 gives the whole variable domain DSGVTQTPKHLITATGQRVTLRCSPRSGDLSVYWYQQSLDQGLQFLIQYYNGEERAKGNILERFSAQQFPDLHSELNLSSLELGDSALYFCASSVDGRGSYNEQFFGPGTRLTVL.

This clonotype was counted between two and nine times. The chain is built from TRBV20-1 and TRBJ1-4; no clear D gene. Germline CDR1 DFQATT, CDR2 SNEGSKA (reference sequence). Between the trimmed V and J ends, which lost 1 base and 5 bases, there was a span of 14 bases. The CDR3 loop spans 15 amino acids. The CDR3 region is CSARAPRLSNEKLFF. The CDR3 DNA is TGCAGTGCTAGAGCCCCGCGACTTTCGAATGAAAAACTGTTTTTT.

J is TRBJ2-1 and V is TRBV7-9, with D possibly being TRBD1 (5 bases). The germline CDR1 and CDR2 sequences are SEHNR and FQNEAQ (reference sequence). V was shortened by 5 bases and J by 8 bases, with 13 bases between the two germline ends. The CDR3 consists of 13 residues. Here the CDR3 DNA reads TGTGCCAGCAGCCGACTTCAGGGCGATGAGCAGTTCTTC. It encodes CASSRLQGDEQFF.

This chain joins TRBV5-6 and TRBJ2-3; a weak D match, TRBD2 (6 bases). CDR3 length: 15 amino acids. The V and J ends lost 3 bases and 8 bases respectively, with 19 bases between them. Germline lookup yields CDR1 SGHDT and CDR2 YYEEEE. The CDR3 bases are TGTGCCAGCAGCTCCACCCCGGGACTCTCGGTTACGCAGTATTTT. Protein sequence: CASSSTPGLSVTQYF.

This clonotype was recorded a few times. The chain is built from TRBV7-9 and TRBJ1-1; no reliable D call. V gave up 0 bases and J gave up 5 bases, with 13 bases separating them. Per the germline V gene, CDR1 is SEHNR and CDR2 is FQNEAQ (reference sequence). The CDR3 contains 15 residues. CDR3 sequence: CASSLALKAWTEAFF. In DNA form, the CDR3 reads TGTGCCAGCAGCTTAGCGCTGAAAGCATGGACTGAAGCTTTCTTT.

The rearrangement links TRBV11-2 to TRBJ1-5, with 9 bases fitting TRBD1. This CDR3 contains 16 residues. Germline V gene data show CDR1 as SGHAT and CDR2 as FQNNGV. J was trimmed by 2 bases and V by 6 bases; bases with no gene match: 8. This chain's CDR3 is CASSPTGGAGNQPQHF. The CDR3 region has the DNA TGTGCCAGCAGTCCTACAGGGGGCGCCGGCAATCAGCCCCAGCATTTT. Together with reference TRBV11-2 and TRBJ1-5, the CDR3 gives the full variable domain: EAGVAQSPRYKIIEKRQSVAFWCNPISGHATLYWYQQILGQGPKLLIQFQNNGVVDDSQLPKDRFSAERLKGVDSTLKIQPAKLEDSAVYLCASSPTGGAGNQPQHFGDGTRLSIL.

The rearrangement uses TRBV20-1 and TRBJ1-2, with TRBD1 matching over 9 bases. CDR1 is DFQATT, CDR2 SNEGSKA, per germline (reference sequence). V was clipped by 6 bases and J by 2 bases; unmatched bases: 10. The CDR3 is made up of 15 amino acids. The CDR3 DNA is TGCAGTGCCGGTTTCGGGACAGGGATAAACTATGGCTACACCTTC. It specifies CSAGFGTGINYGYTF.

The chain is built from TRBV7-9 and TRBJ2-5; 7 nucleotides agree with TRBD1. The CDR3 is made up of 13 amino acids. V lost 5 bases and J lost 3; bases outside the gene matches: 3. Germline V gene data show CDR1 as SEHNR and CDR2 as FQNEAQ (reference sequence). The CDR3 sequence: CASSQQGKETQYF. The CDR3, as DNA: TGTGCCAGCAGCCAACAGGGGAAAGAGACCCAGTACTTC.